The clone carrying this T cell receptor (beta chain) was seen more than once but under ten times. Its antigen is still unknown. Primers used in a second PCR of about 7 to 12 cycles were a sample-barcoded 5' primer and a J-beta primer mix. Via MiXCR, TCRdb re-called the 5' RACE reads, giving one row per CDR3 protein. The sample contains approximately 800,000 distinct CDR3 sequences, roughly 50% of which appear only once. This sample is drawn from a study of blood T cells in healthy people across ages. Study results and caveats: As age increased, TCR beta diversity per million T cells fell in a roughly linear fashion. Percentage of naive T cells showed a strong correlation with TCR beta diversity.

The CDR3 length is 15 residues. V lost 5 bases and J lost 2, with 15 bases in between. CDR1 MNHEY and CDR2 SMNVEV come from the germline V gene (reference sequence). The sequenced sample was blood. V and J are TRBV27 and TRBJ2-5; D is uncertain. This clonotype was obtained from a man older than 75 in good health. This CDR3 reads CASSTAVGRQETQYF. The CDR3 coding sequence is TGTGCCAGCAGTACCGCAGTGGGCAGACAAGAGACCCAGTACTTC.